Listed below are T cell receptor beta chains from one sample, sequenced in a study of blood T cell repertoires in COVID-19. TCRdb keeps only in-frame clones here, not all; method: immunoSEQ multiplex PCR. Of 200,000 to 250,000 clones detected, 85% to 90% appear once; the ten largest clones hold 10%. The sequencing input was peripheral blood. The receptors derive from a woman between 45 and 60 years old with COVID-19, enrolled during active disease. Each CDR3 is given with its conserved first and last residue. The D gene is left open where the match is weak. Clone size is not always given. Where it is, it says once, few, many or a class for expanded clones.

j_gene | len | v_gene | abundance | d_gene | CDR3aa | CDR3nt
TRBJ1-6 | 14 | TRBV5-6 | . | . | CASSFGHYNSPLHF | TGTGCCAGCAGCTTTGGACACTATAATTCACCCCTCCACTTT
TRBJ1-1 | 13 | TRBV5-1 | . | . | CASSPTGTTEAFF | TGCGCCAGCAGCCCCACAGGGACCACTGAAGCTTTCTTT
TRBJ2-7 | 12 | TRBV11-3 | . | . | CASSFYKGGQYF | TGTGCCAGCAGCTTTTATAAAGGGGGGCAGTACTTC
TRBJ2-7 | 19 | TRBV4-1 | . | TRBD2 | CASSQEGPGLAGGSYEQYF | TGCGCCAGCAGCCAAGAAGGACCCGGACTAGCGGGGGGGTCCTACGAGCAGTACTTC
TRBJ2-2 | 14 | TRBV9 | . | TRBD1 | CASSPGQITGELFF | TGTGCCAGCAGCCCGGGACAGATCACCGGGGAGCTGTTTTTT
TRBJ2-5 | 15 | TRBV5-1 | . | TRBD1 | CASSLDRGRGETQYF | TGCGCCAGCAGCTTGGACAGGGGGCGCGGGGAGACCCAGTACTTC
TRBJ2-2 | 15 | TRBV3-1/TRBV3-2 | . | . | CASSQRDSRVGELFF | TGTGCCAGCAGCCAACGGGACTCCCGGGTGGGGGAGCTGTTTTTT
TRBJ1-2 | 13 | TRBV25-1 | . | TRBD1 | CASSRGLSYGYTF | TGTGCCAGCAGCAGGGGGTTGTCGTATGGCTACACCTTC
TRBJ2-7 | 14 | TRBV18 | . | TRBD1 | CASSLGTGGNEQYF | TGTGCCAGCTCATTAGGGACAGGGGGCAACGAGCAGTACTTC
TRBJ1-2 | 13 | TRBV30 | few | TRBD1 | CAWTDRGIYGYTF | TGTGCCTGGACGGACAGGGGGATATATGGCTACACCTTC
TRBJ2-2 | 15 | TRBV2 | . | TRBD2 | CASRGLAGVGGELFF | TGTGCCAGCCGAGGACTAGCGGGGGTAGGCGGGGAGCTGTTTTTT
TRBJ1-1 | 16 | TRBV29-1 | . | . | CSVEDPRVQGNTEAFF | TGCAGCGTTGAAGACCCACGAGTACAGGGGAACACTGAAGCTTTCTTT
TRBJ2-1 | 15 | TRBV19 | . | . | CASSIRDSSYNEQFF | TGTGCCAGTAGTATAAGGGACTCCTCCTACAATGAGCAGTTCTTC
TRBJ2-4 | 16 | TRBV27 | . | TRBD2 | CASSSLAGLAKNIQYF | TGTGCCAGCAGTTCCCTAGCGGGGCTTGCCAAAAACATTCAGTACTTC
TRBJ2-3 | 16 | TRBV2 | . | TRBD2 | CASKTSGGAGADTQYF | TGTGCCAGCAAAACTAGCGGGGGGGCCGGGGCAGATACGCAGTATTTT
TRBJ2-2 | 15 | TRBV5-1 | . | . | CASSPRGKNTGELFF | TGCGCCAGCAGCCCCCGGGGGAAGAACACCGGGGAGCTGTTTTTT
TRBJ2-2 | 15 | TRBV5-4 | once | . | CASSFDRLPSGELFF | TGTGCCAGCAGCTTCGACAGGTTACCCAGCGGGGAGCTGTTTTTT
TRBJ2-3 | 17 | TRBV28 | . | TRBD1 | CASSFWGQPRYTDTQYF | TGTGCCAGCAGTTTCTGGGGACAGCCCCGTTACACAGATACGCAGTATTTT
TRBJ2-5 | 18 | TRBV6-4 | . | TRBD2 | CASSDSASGGEYQETQYF | TGTGCCAGCAGTGACAGTGCTAGCGGGGGGGAGTACCAAGAGACCCAGTACTTC
TRBJ1-2 | 13 | TRBV12-3/TRBV12-4 | . | . | CASSLRVDYGYTF | TGTGCCAGCAGTTTACGTGTAGACTATGGCTACACCTTC
TRBJ1-3 | 17 | TRBV18 | . | TRBD1 | CASSPPGYRGTGNTIYF | TGTGCCAGCTCACCACCCGGCTACAGGGGGACTGGAAACACCATATATTTT
TRBJ2-7 | 13 | TRBV5-1 | once | TRBD1 | CASTRQGTYEQYF | TGCGCCAGCACCCGACAGGGAACCTACGAGCAGTACTTC
TRBJ2-1 | 14 | TRBV19 | . | . | CASSRRGPYNEQFF | TGTGCCAGTAGTAGGAGAGGCCCCTACAATGAGCAGTTCTTC
TRBJ1-2 | 14 | TRBV5-1 | . | TRBD1 | CASTRGDTDYGYTF | TGCGCCAGCACCAGGGGGGATACGGACTATGGCTACACCTTC
TRBJ1-1 | 14 | TRBV5-6 | . | TRBD1 | CASSWDRRNTEAFF | TGTGCCAGCAGTTGGGACAGGAGGAACACTGAAGCTTTCTTT
TRBJ2-1 | 16 | TRBV4-1 | . | . | CASSQVQGGREYEQFF | TGCGCCAGCAGCCAAGTTCAGGGGGGCCGGGAGTATGAGCAGTTCTTC
TRBJ2-2 | 18 | TRBV5-1 | few | TRBD2 | CASSRSSRLAGGTGELFF | TGCGCCAGCAGCCGCTCCTCCAGACTAGCGGGTGGGACCGGGGAGCTGTTTTTT
TRBJ2-5 | 14 | TRBV6-5 | once | . | CASRAGVLLETQYF | TGTGCCAGCAGGGCAGGGGTTTTGTTGGAGACCCAGTACTTC
TRBJ1-2 | 15 | TRBV6-5 | . | . | CASSSRVGSLGGYTF | TGTGCCAGCAGCTCCAGGGTTGGGTCCTTAGGTGGCTACACCTTC
TRBJ2-5 | 13 | TRBV10-2 | . | . | CASSVLEGETQYF | TGCGCCAGCAGCGTCTTGGAGGGAGAGACCCAGTACTTC
TRBJ1-2 | 15 | TRBV10-3 | . | TRBD1 | CAISEWTGEDYGYTF | TGTGCCATCAGTGAGTGGACAGGGGAAGACTATGGCTACACCTTC
TRBJ2-1 | 16 | TRBV5-1 | once | . | CASSLAGTPFISEQFF | TGCGCCAGCAGCTTGGCCGGGACTCCCTTTATAAGTGAGCAGTTCTTC
TRBJ1-2 | 13 | TRBV5-1 | few | . | CASRVSVNYGYTF | TGCGCCAGCAGAGTGTCAGTCAACTATGGCTACACCTTC
TRBJ1-6 | 15 | TRBV28 | once | . | CASSSPGLRVSPLHF | TGTGCCAGCAGTTCTCCGGGACTTCGCGTCTCACCCCTCCACTTT
TRBJ2-6 | 12 | TRBV5-1 | . | . | CASSKEDNVLTF | TGCGCCAGCAGCAAGGAGGACAACGTCCTGACTTTC
TRBJ1-2 | 13 | TRBV7-9 | . | . | CASSFTMGPGYTF | TGTGCCAGCAGCTTTACAATGGGGCCTGGCTACACCTTC
TRBJ2-1 | 15 | TRBV6-4 | . | TRBD1 | CASSNEQGAVEEQFF | TGTGCCAGCAGTAACGAACAGGGGGCCGTTGAGGAGCAGTTCTTC
TRBJ2-1 | 14 | TRBV19 | . | . | CASSGGSSYNEQFF | TGTGCCAGTAGTGGGGGGAGCTCCTACAATGAGCAGTTCTTC
TRBJ2-3 | 19 | TRBV3-1/TRBV3-2 | . | TRBD2 | CASSQIGTSGGRKTDTQYF | TGTGCCAGCAGCCAAATTGGGACTAGCGGGGGTCGCAAAACAGATACGCAGTATTTT
TRBJ2-5 | 15 | TRBV27 | . | . | CASSLSGHRPETQYF | TGTGCCAGCAGTTTGTCGGGACACAGACCGGAGACCCAGTACTTC
TRBJ2-5 | 14 | TRBV9 | . | TRBD1 | CASSVEGARETQYF | TGTGCCAGCAGCGTCGAGGGGGCGCGGGAGACCCAGTACTTC
TRBJ2-2 | 12 | TRBV3-1/TRBV3-2 | . | . | CASSQTAGELFF | TGTGCCAGCAGCCAGACTGCCGGGGAGCTGTTTTTT
TRBJ2-5 | 18 | TRBV19 | once | TRBD2 | CASSLASGGLRGLEAQYF | TGTGCCAGTAGTCTTGCTAGCGGGGGGCTACGAGGGTTGGAGGCCCAGTACTTC
TRBJ1-3 | 13 | TRBV6-5 | once | . | CALKTDSANTIYF | TGTGCCCTCAAGACGGACAGTGCAAACACCATATATTTT
TRBJ1-5 | 14 | TRBV10-3 | . | TRBD1 | CAISESRTGQPQHF | TGTGCCATCAGTGAGTCCCGGACAGGACAGCCCCAGCATTTT
TRBJ2-2 | 16 | TRBV5-1 | . | TRBD2 | CASSSLAGSNTGELFF | TGCGCCAGCAGCTCCCTAGCGGGATCGAACACCGGGGAGCTGTTTTTT
TRBJ2-2 | 12 | TRBV21-1 | . | . | CASIGTYGELFF | TGTGCCAGCATCGGGACATACGGGGAGCTGTTTTTT
TRBJ2-1 | 17 | TRBV19 | . | . | CASSIDPTAFSYNEQFF | TGTGCCAGTAGTATAGACCCAACAGCCTTCTCCTACAATGAGCAGTTCTTC
TRBJ1-2 | 14 | TRBV19 | . | TRBD1 | CASSTPGTGNGYTF | TGTGCCAGTAGTACCCCAGGGACAGGGAATGGCTACACCTTC